What follows is one T cell receptor (beta chain) and its context. This entry comes from a study of blood T cell repertoires in COVID-19. Background on the study: Sites across the United States, Italy and Spain contributed samples from acute and convalescent COVID-19. Nucleic acid was either cDNA or gDNA, and it came from T cells, B-cell-depleted T cells, or PBMCs.

This CDR3 contains 16 residues. V dropped 3 bases and J dropped 7; count of bases not matched to a gene: 11. Per the germline V gene, CDR1 is SEHNR and CDR2 is FQNEAQ (reference sequence). Original analysis: How many nucleated cells were present was estimated from reference gene primer amplification. The protocol was immunoSEQ multiplex PCR, while the TCRdb copy is restricted to in-frame clones and leaves out a portion. The V and J calls and clone size come from that table; D and trimming were worked out from the DNA. The sample contains almost 95,000 clones, roughly 80% of which appear only once. The chain is built from TRBV7-9 and TRBJ1-3, with 8 bases lining up with TRBD1. The source material was peripheral blood. This clonotype was obtained from a man in his fifties or sixties with acute or convalescent COVID-19. CDR3 amino acids: CASSLKTGTGSNTIYF. The CDR3, as DNA: TGTGCCAGCAGCTTGAAGACCGGGACAGGTAGTAACACCATATATTTT.